This T cell receptor beta chain stems from a study of cytomegalovirus exposure and HLA in healthy donors. Background on the study: Findings of an earlier analysis included around 120 million unique TCR beta sequences from around 180 million T cells.

PCR was performed using 60 Vbeta and 13 Jbeta primers. The method was immunoSEQ multiplex PCR; TCRdb's version includes in-frame clones alone and lacks a portion of them. The data contain 110,000 or so clones, 70% to 85% of them singletons. The CDR3 is made up of 16 amino acids. With 1 base clipped from V and 3 bases from J, the junction kept 6 bases outside the gene matches. Germline loops: CDR1 SGHRS, CDR2 YFSETQ. J is TRBJ2-3 and V is TRBV5-1; 9 bases fit TRBD1. The receptor's source is a woman aged 45-65 years in good health and CMV-seropositive. Sequenced input: PBMCs. In DNA, the CDR3 is TGCGCCAGCAGCTTGAGGGTGGACAGGGGAACAGATACGCAGTATTTT. This encodes CASSLRVDRGTDTQYF.